These 3 T cell receptor beta chains were sequenced from one sample in a study of T cell repertoires in cytomegalovirus infection. TCRdb fed the reads into MiXCR, producing one record per CDR3 protein. This table has under 250,000 distinct CDR3 sequences, approximately 13% appearing once. The sample comprised PBMCs. These receptors came from a human donor in good health (CMV status not recorded). Some clones in this sample may be carry-over from other donors' samples.

The chain links TRBV7-9 to TRBJ1-1; the D gene is possibly TRBD1 (5 bases). CDR3 length equals 14 residues. Between the trimmed V and J ends, which lost 5 bases and 1 base, there was a span of 11 bases. In germline, CDR1 is SEHNR, CDR2 FQNEAQ (reference sequence). The CDR3, as DNA: TGTGCCAGCAGCATCCGACAGACGAACACTGAAGCTTTCTTT. Amino acids: CASSIRQTNTEAFF.

At least ten counts were recorded for this clonotype. The V and J genes are TRBV25-1 and TRBJ1-1, with D perhaps matching TRBD1 (5 bases). The germline gives CDR1 MGHDK, CDR2 SYGVNS. Trimming removed 1 base at V and 3 bases at J, with 18 bases between. CDR3 length: 17 amino acids. This CDR3 reads CASSEWGFGTQDTEAFF. In nucleotides, the CDR3 is TGTGCCAGCAGTGAATGGGGCTTCGGGACTCAGGACACTGAAGCTTTCTTT.

This clonotype was seen a few times. The chain carries TRBV12-3 or TRBV12-4 and TRBJ1-1; D gene uncertain. There are 17 residues in the CDR3. The V end lost 2 bases, the J end lost 5 bases, and 21 bases lay between the germline ends. CDR3 DNA: TGTGCCAGCAGTTTAACGCCCCCCGTCTCTTCGGGGACTGAAGCTTTCTTT. It codes for CASSLTPPVSSGTEAFF.